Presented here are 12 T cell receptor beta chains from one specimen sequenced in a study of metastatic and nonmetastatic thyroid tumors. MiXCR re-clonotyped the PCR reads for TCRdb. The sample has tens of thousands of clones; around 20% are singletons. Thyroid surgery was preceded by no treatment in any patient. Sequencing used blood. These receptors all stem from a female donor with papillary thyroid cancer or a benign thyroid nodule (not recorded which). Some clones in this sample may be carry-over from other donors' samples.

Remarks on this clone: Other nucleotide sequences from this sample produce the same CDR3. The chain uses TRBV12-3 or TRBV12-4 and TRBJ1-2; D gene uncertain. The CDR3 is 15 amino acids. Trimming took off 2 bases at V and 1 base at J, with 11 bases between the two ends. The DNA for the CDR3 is TGTGCCAGCAGTTTATCCCCACAAAGTAACTATGGCTACACCTTC. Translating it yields CASSLSPQSNYGYTF.

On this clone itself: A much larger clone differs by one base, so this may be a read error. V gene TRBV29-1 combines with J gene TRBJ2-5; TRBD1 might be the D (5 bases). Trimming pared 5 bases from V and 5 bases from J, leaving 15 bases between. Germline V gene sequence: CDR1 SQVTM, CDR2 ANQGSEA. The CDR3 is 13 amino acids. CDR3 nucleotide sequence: TGCAGCGTTTATGTCCGAAAGGGGGAGACCCAGTACTTC. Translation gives CSVYVRKGETQYF.

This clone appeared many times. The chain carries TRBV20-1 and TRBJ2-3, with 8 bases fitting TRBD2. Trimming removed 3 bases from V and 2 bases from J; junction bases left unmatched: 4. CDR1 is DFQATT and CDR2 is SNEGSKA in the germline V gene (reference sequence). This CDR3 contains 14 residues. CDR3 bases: TGCAGTGCTAGTACTAGCGGATTCACAGATACGCAGTATTTT. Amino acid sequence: CSASTSGFTDTQYF.

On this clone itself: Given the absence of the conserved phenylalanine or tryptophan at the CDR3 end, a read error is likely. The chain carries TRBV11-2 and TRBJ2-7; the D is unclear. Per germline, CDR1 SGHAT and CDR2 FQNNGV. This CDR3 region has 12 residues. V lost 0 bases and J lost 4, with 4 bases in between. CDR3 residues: CASSLDPYEQYT. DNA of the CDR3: TGTGCCAGCAGCTTAGATCCATACGAGCAGTACACC.

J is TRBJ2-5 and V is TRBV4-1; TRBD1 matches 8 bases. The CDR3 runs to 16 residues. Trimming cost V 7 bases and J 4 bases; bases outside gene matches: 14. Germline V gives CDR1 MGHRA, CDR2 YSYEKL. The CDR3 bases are TGCGCCAGCAAACCCCACCGGACAGGGTATTTAGAGACCCAGTACTTC. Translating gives CASKPHRTGYLETQYF.

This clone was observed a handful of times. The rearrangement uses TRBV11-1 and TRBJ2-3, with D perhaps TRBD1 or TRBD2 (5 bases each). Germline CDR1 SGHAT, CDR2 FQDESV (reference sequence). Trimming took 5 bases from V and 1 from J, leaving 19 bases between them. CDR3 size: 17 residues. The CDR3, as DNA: TGTGCCAGCAGCCTGGCTTCGGGGACGAGTGGCACAGATACGCAGTATTTT. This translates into CASSLASGTSGTDTQYF.

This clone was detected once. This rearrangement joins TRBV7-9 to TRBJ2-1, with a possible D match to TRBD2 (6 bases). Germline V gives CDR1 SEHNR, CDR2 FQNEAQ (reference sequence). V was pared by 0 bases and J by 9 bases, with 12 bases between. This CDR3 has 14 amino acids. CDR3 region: CASSLAGGPSEQFF. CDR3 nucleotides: TGTGCCAGCAGCTTAGCGGGAGGTCCCTCTGAGCAGTTCTTC.

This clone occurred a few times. CDR3 coding DNA: TGTGCCAGCAGTGCCCGACAGGGGAACACCGGGGAGCTGTTTTTT. This sequence encodes CASSARQGNTGELFF. The V call is TRBV27, the J call TRBJ2-2; TRBD1 matches 7 bases. This CDR3 is built from 15 residues. The trim removed 5 bases at V and 1 base at J, leaving 4 bases unmatched. CDR1 is MNHEY and CDR2 is SMNVEV in the germline V gene (reference sequence).

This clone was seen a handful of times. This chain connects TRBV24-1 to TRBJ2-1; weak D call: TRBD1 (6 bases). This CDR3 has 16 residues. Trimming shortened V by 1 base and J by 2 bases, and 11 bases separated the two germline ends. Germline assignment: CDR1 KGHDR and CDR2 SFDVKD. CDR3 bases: TGTGCCACCAGTGATTTCCAGGACAGTGCCTACAATGAGCAGTTCTTC. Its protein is CATSDFQDSAYNEQFF.

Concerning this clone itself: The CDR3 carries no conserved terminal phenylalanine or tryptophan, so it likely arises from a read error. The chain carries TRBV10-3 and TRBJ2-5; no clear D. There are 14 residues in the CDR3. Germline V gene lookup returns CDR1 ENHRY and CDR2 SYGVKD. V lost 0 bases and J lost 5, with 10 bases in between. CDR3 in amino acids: CAISESVRQETQYC. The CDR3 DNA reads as TGTGCCATCAGTGAGTCGGTCAGGCAGGAGACCCAGTACTGC.

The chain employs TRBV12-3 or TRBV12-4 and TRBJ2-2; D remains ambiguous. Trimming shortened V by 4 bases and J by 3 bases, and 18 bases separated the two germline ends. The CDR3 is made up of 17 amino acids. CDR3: CASSSPTPLGHTGELFF. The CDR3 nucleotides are TGTGCCAGCAGTTCCCCCACCCCGTTAGGGCACACCGGGGAGCTGTTTTTT.

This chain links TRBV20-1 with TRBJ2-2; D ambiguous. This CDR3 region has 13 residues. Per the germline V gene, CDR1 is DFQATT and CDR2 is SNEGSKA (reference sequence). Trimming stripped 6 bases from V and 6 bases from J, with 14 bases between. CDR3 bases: TGCAGTGCCAGAAAAAACACGTCCGGGGAGCTGTTTTTT. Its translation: CSARKNTSGELFF.